Sequencing of this T cell receptor (beta chain) was carried out in a study of cytomegalovirus exposure and HLA in healthy donors. The overall study: The 120 validation repertoires matched the 650 to 850 first-cohort repertoires in platform, a later analysis reported.

Notes on this clone: Its cognate antigen is unknown.

The CDR3 consists of 15 residues. V lost 6 bases, J lost 5 bases, and 12 bases stayed unmatched. Study observations and caveats: The study recorded 160 or so TCR beta chains that were cytomegalovirus-associated. The CMV antigen specificity of a few CMV-associated chains was confirmed through in vitro analysis.

The 120-subject validation cohort, separate from the roughly 670-subject first cohort, included the donors. Only in-frame clones appear in the TCRdb table, and some are missing; sequencing was by immunoSEQ multiplex PCR. Here the sample spans about 160,000 clones, approximately 88% being singletons. J is TRBJ1-2 and V is TRBV5-3; TRBD1 agrees at 8 bases. TRBV5-3 is designated an ORF whose function remains uncertain. Sequencing was carried out using PBMCs. The sequence came from a man in his thirties or forties in good health and CMV-seropositive. CDR3 nucleotides: TGTGCCAGAACCCGGGACAGGTCGGGCGGTTATGGCTACACCTTC. It encodes CARTRDRSGGYGYTF.